A single sample gave rise to the 15 T cell receptor beta chains below, sequenced in a study of blood T cells in healthy people across ages. Together with a sample-barcoded 5' primer, a J-beta primer mix was included in a second PCR lasting about 6 to 11 cycles. TCRdb fed the 5' RACE reads into MiXCR, producing one record per CDR3 protein. Of about 1.6 million distinct CDR3 sequences in the sample, 30% to 40% were seen once. The sample taken for sequencing was blood. These receptors came from a woman aged 25-40 years in good health.

The chain joins TRBV27 to TRBJ1-2; no clear D gene. The CDR3 runs 14 residues. Looked up from germline, CDR1 is MNHEY and CDR2 is SMNVEV (reference sequence). Trimming took 2 bases from V and 3 from J, leaving 10 bases between them. The CDR3 is CASSLNVVDYGYTF. The CDR3 DNA is TGTGCCAGCAGTTTAAATGTGGTGGACTATGGCTACACCTTC.

Many counts were recorded for this clonotype. J is TRBJ2-5 and V is TRBV4-1, with 11 positions matching TRBD1. V lost 4 bases to trimming and J lost 1 base; unmatched junction nucleotides: 8. Germline CDR1 reads MGHRA; CDR2 reads YSYEKL. The CDR3 extends over 17 amino acids. CDR3 sequence reads: CASSPSRDRGFQETQYF. The CDR3 DNA is TGCGCCAGCAGCCCGAGCCGGGACAGGGGGTTCCAAGAGACCCAGTACTTC.

There are a few counts of this clonotype. This rearrangement joins TRBV20-1 to TRBJ2-1; D is uncertain. Trimming removed 3 bases at V and 6 bases at J, with 9 bases between. Germline CDR1 is DFQATT and CDR2 is SNEGSKA (reference sequence). The CDR3 is made up of 12 amino acids. In nucleotides, the CDR3 is TGCAGTGCTAGTAGCAGCTCCAATGAGCAGTTCTTC. It encodes CSASSSSNEQFF.

The V and J genes are TRBV5-4 and TRBJ2-1; D unresolved. Germline V CDR1 and CDR2: SGHNT, YYREEE (reference sequence). V was clipped by 6 bases and J by 7 bases, with 20 bases between them. The CDR3 covers 15 residues. The CDR3 bases are TGTGCCAGCACCCCGGTCCCATCAACGGCAAATGAGCAGTTCTTC. The encoded protein is CASTPVPSTANEQFF.

The V call is TRBV28, the J call TRBJ2-7; maybe TRBD2 (6 bases). Looked up from germline, CDR1 is MDHEN and CDR2 is SYDVKM. The CDR3 has 15 amino acids. The germline V and J ends were trimmed by 5 bases and 5 bases, with 19 bases remaining between them. The CDR3 DNA reads TGTGCCAGCAGTCCTCCGTCCGGGACTTACCACGAGCAGTACTTC. Its protein product is CASSPPSGTYHEQYF.

This clonotype was observed a handful of times. The chain is built from TRBV28 and TRBJ2-1; TRBD2 agrees at 8 bases. Germline lookup yields CDR1 MDHEN and CDR2 SYDVKM. CDR3 size: 14 residues. The junction had 7 bases not matched to a gene; V was cut back by 7 bases and J by 5 bases. The CDR3 region has the DNA TGTGCCAGCAACCTATTAGCGGGGCACAATGAGCAGTTCTTC. Translated, it gives CASNLLAGHNEQFF.

This chain uses TRBV20-1 with TRBJ2-7, with TRBD2 matching 7 bases. With V trimmed by 7 bases and J by 3 bases, 9 bases remained unmatched. The CDR3 covers 13 residues. CDR1 is DFQATT, CDR2 SNEGSKA, per germline (reference sequence). The CDR3 DNA sequence: TGCAGTGGCGTGTGGGGGGGGTTCTACGAGCAGTACTTC. Translating gives CSGVWGGFYEQYF.

The gene calls are TRBV28 and TRBJ1-1; TRBD1 aligns across 7 bases. The V gene end was trimmed by 7 bases and the J gene end by 3 bases; junction bases not matched to a gene: 11. Germline CDR1 MDHEN, CDR2 SYDVKM. There are 15 residues in the CDR3. The CDR3 sequence is CASTDRRLLDTEAFF. The CDR3 DNA sequence: TGTGCCAGCACGGACAGGAGGTTGTTAGACACTGAAGCTTTCTTT.

This clonotype was picked up a small number of times. The chain employs TRBV5-1 and TRBJ2-2; 7 nucleotides line up with TRBD2. The CDR3 consists of 16 residues. Germline V gives CDR1 SGHRS, CDR2 YFSETQ. J gave up 2 bases and V 4 bases, and 8 bases lay outside the gene matches. The CDR3: CASSLRLAGNTGELFF. In DNA, the CDR3 is TGCGCCAGCAGCCTGAGACTAGCTGGAAACACCGGGGAGCTGTTTTTT. The full variable domain, completed using reference TRBV5-1 and TRBJ2-2, is KAGVTQTPRYLIKTRGQQVTLSCSPISGHRSVSWYQQTPGQGLQFLFEYFSETQRNKGNFPGRFSGRQFSNSRSEMNVSTLELGDSALYLCASSLRLAGNTGELFFGEGSRLTVL.

This chain connects TRBV30 to TRBJ2-1; 13 nucleotides line up with TRBD2. Germline V CDR1 and CDR2: GTSNPN, SVGIG (reference sequence). CDR3 length: 16 residues. The V segment lost 0 bases and the J segment 4 bases; nucleotides outside the gene matches: 3. CDR3 in amino acids: CAWSVLAGGGYNEQFF. The CDR3 DNA follows: TGTGCCTGGAGTGTACTAGCGGGAGGGGGATACAATGAGCAGTTCTTC.

This clonotype was seen at least ten times. The chain joins TRBV7-9 to TRBJ2-3, with D possibly being TRBD1 (5 bases). CDR1 is SEHNR and CDR2 is FQNEAQ in the germline V gene (reference sequence). The CDR3 runs 14 residues. The V end lost 3 bases, the J end lost 3 bases, and 10 bases lay between the germline ends. The CDR3 is CASSFGAGTDTQYF. The CDR3 DNA reads TGTGCCAGCAGCTTTGGGGCCGGGACAGATACGCAGTATTTT.

The chain recombines TRBV6-4 with TRBJ2-3; D unresolved. The ends were cut back, 2 bases at V and 4 bases at J, with 7 bases in the middle. Germline CDR1 MRHNA, CDR2 SNTAGT. This CDR3 contains 13 residues. The CDR3 spells CASSDLRADTQYF. In DNA form, the CDR3 reads TGTGCCAGCAGTGACCTTAGGGCAGATACGCAGTATTTT.

J is TRBJ2-2 and V is TRBV9; no reliable D call. The CDR3 has 15 residues. Per germline, CDR1 SGDLS and CDR2 YYNGEE. Trimming removed 0 bases at V and 0 bases at J, with 6 bases between. This CDR3 is CASSVERPNTGELFF. CDR3 DNA sequence: TGTGCCAGCAGCGTAGAAAGACCGAACACCGGGGAGCTGTTTTTT.

This clonotype has just one count. V usage is TRBV6-2 or TRBV6-3 and J usage is TRBJ1-4; no clear D gene. The CDR3 has 12 residues. V was clipped by 8 bases and J by 5 bases, with 9 bases between them. Looked up from germline, CDR1 is MNHEY and CDR2 is SVGEGT. CDR3 DNA sequence: TGTGCCAGCGGGGTTGCCAATGAAAAACTGTTTTTT. It is translated as CASGVANEKLFF.

The V and J genes are TRBV5-6 and TRBJ1-2, with 10 bases matching TRBD1. This CDR3 region has 13 residues. V shed 6 bases, J shed 6 bases, and the junction held 5 bases outside the gene matches. The germline gives CDR1 SGHDT, CDR2 YYEEEE. This chain's CDR3 is CASNRDRGHGYTF. CDR3 coding DNA: TGTGCCAGCAATCGGGACAGGGGCCATGGCTACACCTTC.